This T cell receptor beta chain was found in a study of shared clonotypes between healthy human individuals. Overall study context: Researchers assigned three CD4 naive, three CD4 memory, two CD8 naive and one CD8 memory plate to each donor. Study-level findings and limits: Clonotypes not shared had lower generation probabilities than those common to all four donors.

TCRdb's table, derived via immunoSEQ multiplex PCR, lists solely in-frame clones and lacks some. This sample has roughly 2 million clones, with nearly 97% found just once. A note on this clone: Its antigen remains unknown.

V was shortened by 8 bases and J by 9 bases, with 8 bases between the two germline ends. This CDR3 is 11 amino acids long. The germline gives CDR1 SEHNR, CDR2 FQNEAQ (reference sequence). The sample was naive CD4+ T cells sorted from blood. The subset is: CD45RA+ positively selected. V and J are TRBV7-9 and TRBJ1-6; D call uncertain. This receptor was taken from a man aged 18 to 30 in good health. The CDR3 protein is CASGPSSPLHF. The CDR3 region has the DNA TGTGCCAGCGGCCCGTCTTCACCCCTCCACTTT.